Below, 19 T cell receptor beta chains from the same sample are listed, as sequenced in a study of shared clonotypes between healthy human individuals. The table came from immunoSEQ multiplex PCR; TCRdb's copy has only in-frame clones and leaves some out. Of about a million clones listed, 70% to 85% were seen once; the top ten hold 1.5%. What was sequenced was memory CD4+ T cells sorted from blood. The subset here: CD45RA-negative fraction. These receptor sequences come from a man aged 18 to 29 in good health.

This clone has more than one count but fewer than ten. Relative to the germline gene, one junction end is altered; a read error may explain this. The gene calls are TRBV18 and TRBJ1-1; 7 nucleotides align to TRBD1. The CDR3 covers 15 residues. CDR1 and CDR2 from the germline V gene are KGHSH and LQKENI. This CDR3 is CASSPLTGSNIEAFF. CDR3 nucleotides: TGTGCCAGCTCACCTTTGACAGGGTCTAACATTGAAGCTTTCTTT.

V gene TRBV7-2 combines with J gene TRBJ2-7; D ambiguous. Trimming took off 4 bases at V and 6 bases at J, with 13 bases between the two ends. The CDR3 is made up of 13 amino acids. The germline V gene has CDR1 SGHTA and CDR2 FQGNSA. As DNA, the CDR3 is TGTGCCAGCAGCTCGGTCCTTACGTCCGAGCAGTACTTC. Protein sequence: CASSSVLTSEQYF.

In DNA, the CDR3 is TGTGCCAGCAGTTACGTTGGTGGGGGGGCCCCTGAAGCTTTCTTT. As protein: CASSYVGGGAPEAFF. The rearrangement uses TRBV6-5 and TRBJ1-1; D perhaps matches TRBD1 (6 bases). Trimming removed 2 bases at V and 6 bases at J, with 16 bases between. The V gene's germline CDR1 is MNHEY and CDR2 SVGAGI. The CDR3 is 15 amino acids.

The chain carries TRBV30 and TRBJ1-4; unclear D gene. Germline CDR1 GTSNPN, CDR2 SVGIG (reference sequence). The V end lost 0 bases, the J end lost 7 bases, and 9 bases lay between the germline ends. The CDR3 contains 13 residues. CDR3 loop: CAWSVETGEKLFF. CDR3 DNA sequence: TGTGCCTGGAGTGTGGAGACGGGTGAAAAACTGTTTTTT.

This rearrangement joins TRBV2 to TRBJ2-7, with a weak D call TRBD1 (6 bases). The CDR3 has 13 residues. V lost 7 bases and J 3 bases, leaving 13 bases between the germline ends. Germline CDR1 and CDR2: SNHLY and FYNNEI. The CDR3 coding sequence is TGTGCCAGCAAACCGGACAGCATCTACGAGCAGTACTTC. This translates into CASKPDSIYEQYF.

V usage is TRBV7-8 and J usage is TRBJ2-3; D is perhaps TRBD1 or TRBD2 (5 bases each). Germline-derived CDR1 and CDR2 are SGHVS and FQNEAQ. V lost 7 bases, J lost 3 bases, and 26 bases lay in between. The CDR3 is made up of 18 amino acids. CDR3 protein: CASMSWRTSKWGTDTQYF. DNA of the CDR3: TGTGCCAGCATGTCATGGCGCACATCAAAATGGGGGACAGATACGCAGTATTTT.

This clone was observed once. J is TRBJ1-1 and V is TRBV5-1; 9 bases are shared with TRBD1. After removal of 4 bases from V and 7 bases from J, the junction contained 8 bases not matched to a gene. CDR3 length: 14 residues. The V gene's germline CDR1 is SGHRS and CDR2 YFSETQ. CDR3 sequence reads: CASSDGQGKIEAFF. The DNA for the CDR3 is TGCGCCAGCAGCGACGGACAGGGGAAGATTGAAGCTTTCTTT.

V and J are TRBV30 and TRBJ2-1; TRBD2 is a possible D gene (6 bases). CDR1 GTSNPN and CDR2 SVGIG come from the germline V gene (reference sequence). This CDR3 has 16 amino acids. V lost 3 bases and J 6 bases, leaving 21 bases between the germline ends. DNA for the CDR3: TGTGCCTGGAGCCAACGGGAAAGCGGGTTCGGCAATGAGCAGTTCTTC. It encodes CAWSQRESGFGNEQFF.

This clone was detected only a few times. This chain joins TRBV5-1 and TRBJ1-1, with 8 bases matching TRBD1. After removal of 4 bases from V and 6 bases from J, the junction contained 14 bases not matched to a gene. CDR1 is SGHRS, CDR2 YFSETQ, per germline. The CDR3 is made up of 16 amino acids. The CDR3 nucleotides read TGCGCCAGCAGCCCACTTCCCGGGACAGGTGGTTCTGAAGCTTTCTTT. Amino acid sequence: CASSPLPGTGGSEAFF.

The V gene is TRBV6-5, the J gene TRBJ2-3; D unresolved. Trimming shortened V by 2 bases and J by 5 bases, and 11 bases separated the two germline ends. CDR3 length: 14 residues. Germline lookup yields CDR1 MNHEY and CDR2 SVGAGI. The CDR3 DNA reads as TGTGCCAGCAGTTACATAACTCAACTAGATACGCAGTATTTT. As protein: CASSYITQLDTQYF.

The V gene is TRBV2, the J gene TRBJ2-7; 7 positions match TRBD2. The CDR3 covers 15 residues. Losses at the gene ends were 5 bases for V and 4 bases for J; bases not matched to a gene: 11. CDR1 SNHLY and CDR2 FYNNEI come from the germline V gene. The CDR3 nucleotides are TGTGCCAGCAGTTCCGAAGCGGGACCGTTATACGAGCAGTACTTC. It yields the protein CASSSEAGPLYEQYF.

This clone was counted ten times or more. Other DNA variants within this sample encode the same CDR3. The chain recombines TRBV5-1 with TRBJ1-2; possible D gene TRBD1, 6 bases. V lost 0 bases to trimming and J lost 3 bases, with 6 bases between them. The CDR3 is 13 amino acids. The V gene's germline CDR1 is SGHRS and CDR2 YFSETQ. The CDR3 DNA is TGCGCCAGCAGCTTGGAGGGGGACTATGGCTACACCTTC. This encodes CASSLEGDYGYTF.

The CDR3: CASSIRLTGVQETQYF. The CDR3 DNA reads as TGTGCCAGCAGTATACGACTGACGGGGGTCCAAGAGACCCAGTACTTC. This chain links TRBV28 with TRBJ2-5, with a tentative D call TRBD2 (6 bases). The CDR3 spans 16 residues. Germline-derived CDR1 and CDR2 are MDHEN and SYDVKM. Trimming cost V 5 bases and J 1 base, with 17 bases left between them.

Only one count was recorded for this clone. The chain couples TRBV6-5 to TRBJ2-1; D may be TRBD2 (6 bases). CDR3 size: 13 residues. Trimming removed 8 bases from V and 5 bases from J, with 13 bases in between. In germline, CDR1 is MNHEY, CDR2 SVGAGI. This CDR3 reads CASPRLGDNEQFF. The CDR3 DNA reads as TGTGCCAGCCCGCGACTAGGTGACAATGAGCAGTTCTTC.

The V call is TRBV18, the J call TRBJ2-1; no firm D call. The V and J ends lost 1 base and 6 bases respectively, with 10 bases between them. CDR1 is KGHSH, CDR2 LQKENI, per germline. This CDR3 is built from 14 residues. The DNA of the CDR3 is TGTGCCAGCTCACCACAGATGGTAGGCAATGAGCAGTTCTTC. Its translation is CASSPQMVGNEQFF.

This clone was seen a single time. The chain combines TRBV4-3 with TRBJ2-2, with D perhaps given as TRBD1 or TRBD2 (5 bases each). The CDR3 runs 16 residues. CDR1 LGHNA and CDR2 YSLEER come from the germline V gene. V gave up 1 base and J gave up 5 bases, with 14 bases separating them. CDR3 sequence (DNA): TGCGCCAGCAGCCAAGGGGCAGGGCCGGGGACCGGGGAGCTGTTTTTT. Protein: CASSQGAGPGTGELFF.

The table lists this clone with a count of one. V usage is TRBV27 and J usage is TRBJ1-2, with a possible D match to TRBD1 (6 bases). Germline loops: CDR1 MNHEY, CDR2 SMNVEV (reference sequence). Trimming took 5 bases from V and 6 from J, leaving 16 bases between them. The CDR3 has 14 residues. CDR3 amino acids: CASSPGGGWDGYTF. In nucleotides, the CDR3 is TGTGCCAGCAGTCCAGGAGGGGGTTGGGATGGCTACACCTTC.

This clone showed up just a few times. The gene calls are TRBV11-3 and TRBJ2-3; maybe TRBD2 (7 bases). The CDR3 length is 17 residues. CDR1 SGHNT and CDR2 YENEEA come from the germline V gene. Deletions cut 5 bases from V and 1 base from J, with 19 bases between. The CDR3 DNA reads TGTGCCAGCAGCCCCGGAGGGGGGGGGCCCCGCACAGATACGCAGTATTTT. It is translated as CASSPGGGGPRTDTQYF.

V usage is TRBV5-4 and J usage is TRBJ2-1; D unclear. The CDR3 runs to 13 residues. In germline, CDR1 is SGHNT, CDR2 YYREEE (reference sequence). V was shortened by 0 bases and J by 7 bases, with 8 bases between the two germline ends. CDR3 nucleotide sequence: TGTGCCAGCAGCTTGGTGCTGCCAAATGAGCAGTTCTTC. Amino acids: CASSLVLPNEQFF.